This T cell receptor beta chain was recorded in a study of T-cell reconstitution after alpha-beta-depleted transplantation in children. Study findings and constraints: Two months or so post-transplant, alpha-beta T cells reportedly derived from several hundred expanded graft clones.

Turning to this clonotype: Its specificity is unknown.

V was pared by 1 base and J by 3 bases, with 16 bases between. The CDR3 runs 15 residues. Germline lookup yields CDR1 SQVTM and CDR2 ANQGSEA. A library of TCRbeta sequences, prepared with unique molecular identifiers, was generated. In TCRdb, the PCR reads were re-called with MiXCR into one record per CDR3 protein. Seen here are 670,000 or so distinct CDR3 sequences, roughly 13% observed once, and the top ten hold 0.75% to 0.85%. The rearrangement links TRBV29-1 to TRBJ2-7; no definite D call. This receptor was taken from a girl between 2 and 10 years old with congenital amegakaryocytic thrombocytopenia, due to receive a stem cell transplant. The starting material was PBMCs, obtained before TCRalphabeta/CD19-depleted stem cell transplant. The chain's CDR3 is CSVEGEDLGHYEQYF. CDR3 DNA sequence: TGCAGCGTTGAAGGAGAGGACCTAGGCCACTACGAGCAGTACTTC.